A single TCR beta chain is shown here with its context. The CDR3 is 17 amino acids. Germline CDR1 is MNHNS and CDR2 is SASEGT. V shed 2 bases and J 7 bases; nucleotides not matched to a gene: 10. The data are from a study of blood T cell repertoires in COVID-19. Background on the study: The cDNA or gDNA used as material had been derived from T cells, B-cell-depleted T cells, or PBMCs.

In the authors' workflow: Amplification from reference gene primers served as the basis for estimated nucleated cell counts. Clones were sequenced by immunoSEQ multiplex PCR, and TCRdb holds only the in-frame ones, with some missing. That table furnishes V, J and clone size, whereas the DNA furnished D and trimming. The repertoire holds under 45,000 clones, with about 85% as singletons. This chain uses TRBV6-1 with TRBJ2-1; 11 nucleotides align to TRBD1. The TCR was taken from a man in his fifties with active COVID-19. Sequenced input: peripheral blood. The CDR3 here is CASSEWTGGTRQNEQFF. CDR3 coding DNA: TGTGCCAGCAGTGAATGGACAGGGGGCACAAGACAAAATGAGCAGTTCTTC.